The 31 T cell receptor beta chains in this list originate from one sample, sequenced in a study of T-cell reconstitution after alpha-beta-depleted transplantation in children. Unique molecular identifiers featured in how the TCRbeta library was prepared. Using its own MiXCR run on the PCR reads, TCRdb lists one record per CDR3 protein. The table shows a few hundred thousand distinct CDR3 sequences, with around 9.7% occurring only once. The specimen was PBMCs from the stem cell graft donor, collected from the stem cell graft. The receptors derive from a human donor who donated a stem cell graft to a child with SCID.

There are many counts of this clonotype. This rearrangement joins TRBV7-9 to TRBJ1-4, with a tentative D call TRBD1 (5 bases). Germline assignment: CDR1 SEHNR and CDR2 FQNEAQ (reference sequence). V lost 4 bases to trimming and J lost 1 base, with 13 bases between them. The CDR3 runs 16 residues. CDR3 sequence reads: CASSWDLGVTNEKLFF. The CDR3 DNA reads TGTGCCAGCAGCTGGGACCTAGGGGTAACTAATGAAAAACTGTTTTTT.

This clonotype has a count of ten or more. The gene calls are TRBV12-3 or TRBV12-4 and TRBJ1-2; D may be TRBD1 (6 bases). V lost 2 bases, J lost 6 bases, and 16 bases lay in between. There are 15 residues in the CDR3. The CDR3 region is CASSLHGGGADGYTF. The CDR3 DNA reads as TGTGCCAGCAGTTTACACGGGGGGGGCGCCGATGGCTACACCTTC.

In its sample, this clonotype was seen many times. The chain uses TRBV6-5 and TRBJ1-2; D perhaps matches TRBD1 (6 bases). CDR1 and CDR2 from the germline V gene are MNHEY and SVGAGI. Trimming left V 2 bases short and J 3 bases short, with 16 bases between. The CDR3 has 16 residues. The CDR3 DNA reads TGTGCCAGCAGTTACGTCGGGGGGCGTGTTGACTATGGCTACACCTTC. This gives the protein CASSYVGGRVDYGYTF.

Ten or more counts support this clonotype. The genes are TRBV28 and TRBJ1-2; D is unclear. The CDR3 has 16 residues. V shed 2 bases and J shed 0 bases, with 13 bases lying between them. The germline gives CDR1 MDHEN, CDR2 SYDVKM. Here the CDR3 DNA reads TGTGCCAGCAGTTTAGGGGAGCGGATAGCTAACTATGGCTACACCTTC. As protein: CASSLGERIANYGYTF.

This clonotype turned up a few times. V usage is TRBV2 and J usage is TRBJ2-2; perhaps TRBD2 as D (6 bases). V was trimmed by 4 bases and J by 1 base, leaving 10 bases between them. The CDR3 totals 15 residues. In germline, CDR1 is SNHLY, CDR2 FYNNEI. CDR3 nucleotide sequence: TGTGCCAGCAGTGGACAAGCGGGGAACACCGGGGAGCTGTTTTTT. Translated: CASSGQAGNTGELFF.

This clonotype showed up many times. V is TRBV29-1 and J is TRBJ2-3; D is ambiguous. Germline V gene lookup returns CDR1 SQVTM and CDR2 ANQGSEA. Deletions cut 3 bases from V and 0 bases from J, with 7 bases between. The CDR3 spans 13 residues. CDR3: CSVEVPSTDTQYF. The CDR3 DNA sequence: TGCAGCGTTGAGGTTCCTAGCACAGATACGCAGTATTTT.

This clonotype has ten or more counts. The chain employs TRBV20-1 and TRBJ2-1; 14 positions match TRBD2. Germline V gives CDR1 DFQATT, CDR2 SNEGSKA (reference sequence). V lost 6 bases to trimming and J lost 7 bases; unmatched junction nucleotides: 8. This CDR3 has 15 residues. The CDR3 nucleotides are TGCAGTGCCCAAACCGGGACTAGCGGGGGAAATGAGCAGTTCTTC. Translated, it gives CSAQTGTSGGNEQFF.

This clonotype was seen repeatedly, ten times or more. The chain combines TRBV4-3 with TRBJ2-1, with D hard to call. Germline V gives CDR1 LGHNA, CDR2 YSLEER. The CDR3 has 15 amino acids. With 0 bases removed from V and 5 bases from J, the gap between germline ends came to 11 bases. The CDR3 nucleotides read TGCGCCAGCAGCCAAGATTTGGCTACTCACAATGAGCAGTTCTTC. Protein: CASSQDLATHNEQFF.

The rearrangement uses TRBV30 and TRBJ1-6; the D gene is possibly TRBD1 (6 bases). CDR1 is GTSNPN, CDR2 SVGIG, per germline (reference sequence). Between the trimmed V and J ends, which lost 2 bases and 8 bases, there was a span of 19 bases. This CDR3 contains 16 residues. CDR3: CAWSTGMGGFDSPLHF. The CDR3 nucleotides read TGTGCCTGGAGTACAGGGATGGGCGGGTTTGATTCACCCCTCCACTTT.

A note on this clonotype: In this CDR3 the conserved last residue, phenylalanine or tryptophan, is missing, so a read error is likely. The V and J genes are TRBV5-1 and TRBJ1-1; D remains unclear. With 0 bases removed from V and 2 bases from J, the gap between germline ends came to 11 bases. Per germline, CDR1 SGHRS and CDR2 YFSETQ. The CDR3 covers 15 residues. Written as DNA, the CDR3 is TGCGCCAGCAGCTTGGCAGGCACCTTCAACACTGAAGCTTTCTCT. Protein product: CASSLAGTFNTEAFS.

A remark on this clonotype: A much larger clonotype is one base distant, so this may be a read error. This chain uses TRBV7-2 with TRBJ2-3; 7 bases are a match to TRBD2. The trim removed 4 bases at V and 7 bases at J, leaving 11 bases unmatched. This CDR3 spans 15 amino acids. The germline V gene encodes CDR1 SGHTA and CDR2 FQGNSA. The CDR3 nucleotides are TGTGCCAGCAGCTCCAAGGTAGCGGGTTTCAATACGCAGTATTTT. Translated: CASSSKVAGFNTQYF.

This clonotype occurred many times. V is TRBV5-1 and J is TRBJ2-5; no firm D call. V shed 4 bases and J shed 1 base, with 11 bases lying between them. CDR1 SGHRS and CDR2 YFSETQ come from the germline V gene. The CDR3 is 14 residues long. The DNA for the CDR3 is TGCGCCAGCAGCCCCGGTGGCCCCCAAGAGACCCAGTACTTC. Amino acids: CASSPGGPQETQYF.

The chain uses TRBV12-3 or TRBV12-4 and TRBJ2-7; D not certain. Trimming cost V 3 bases and J 9 bases, with 9 bases left between them. This CDR3 spans 11 amino acids. The CDR3 nucleotides are TGTGCCAGCAGTTTTGGAGCTGGGCAGTACTTC. Amino acids: CASSFGAGQYF.

In its sample, this clonotype was seen many times. This CDR3 is CSSGDRSYGYTF. As DNA, the CDR3 is TGCAGCTCCGGGGACAGGTCCTATGGCTACACCTTC. This chain joins TRBV29-1 and TRBJ1-2, with 8 bases aligning to TRBD1. The germline V gene has CDR1 SQVTM and CDR2 ANQGSEA. The V gene end was trimmed by 8 bases and the J gene end by 4 bases; junction bases not matched to a gene: 6. The CDR3 runs 12 residues.

This clonotype was detected ten times or more. The V and J genes are TRBV4-1 and TRBJ2-7; 12 positions match TRBD2. The CDR3 totals 16 residues. Germline-derived CDR1 and CDR2 are MGHRA and YSYEKL. V was clipped by 4 bases and J by 0 bases; unmatched bases: 4. The CDR3 DNA follows: TGCGCCAGCAGCCGTCAACTAGCGGGGGGCTCCTACGAGCAGTACTTC. Amino acid sequence: CASSRQLAGGSYEQYF.

The sample holds many counts of this clonotype. The chain links TRBV5-1 to TRBJ2-7; D call uncertain. Germline loops: CDR1 SGHRS, CDR2 YFSETQ. The CDR3 loop spans 13 amino acids. Trimming removed 3 bases from V and 2 bases from J, with 9 bases in between. CDR3 sequence reads: CASSSDGAYEQYF. The CDR3, as DNA: TGCGCCAGCAGCTCGGACGGAGCCTACGAGCAGTACTTC.

This clonotype was seen ten or more times. The rearrangement links TRBV20-1 to TRBJ1-5, with no clear D. CDR1 DFQATT and CDR2 SNEGSKA come from the germline V gene (reference sequence). This CDR3 is 16 amino acids long. V was trimmed by 0 bases and J by 2 bases, leaving 14 bases between them. CDR3: CSARDPTLRGNQPQHF. For the CDR3, the DNA is TGCAGTGCTAGAGACCCGACCCTCCGGGGCAATCAGCCCCAGCATTTT.

This clonotype was detected many times. The chain has TRBV27 and TRBJ2-3; maybe TRBD2 (5 bases). Germline CDR1 is MNHEY and CDR2 is SMNVEV (reference sequence). CDR3 length: 16 amino acids. The V end lost 2 bases, the J end lost 1 base, and 13 bases lay between the germline ends. This CDR3 reads CASSLLAPRGTDTQYF. CDR3 nucleotides: TGTGCCAGCAGTTTACTAGCTCCTCGCGGCACAGATACGCAGTATTTT.

This clonotype was recorded many times. Here the CDR3 reads CASSLGDYEQYF. DNA for the CDR3: TGCGCCAGCAGCTTGGGGGACTACGAGCAGTACTTC. The chain recombines TRBV5-1 with TRBJ2-7; D gene unclear. Deletions cut 0 bases from V and 3 bases from J, with 4 bases between. This CDR3 spans 12 amino acids. From germline, CDR1 is SGHRS and CDR2 YFSETQ.

This clonotype was picked up many times. The genes are TRBV11-2 and TRBJ1-3; no firm D call. Deletions cut 5 bases from V and 4 bases from J, with 6 bases between. This CDR3 spans 12 amino acids. Per germline, CDR1 SGHAT and CDR2 FQNNGV. DNA of the CDR3: TGTGCCAGCAGCAACACGGGAAACACCATATATTTT. Amino acids: CASSNTGNTIYF.

Note on this clonotype: The junction shows a germline mismatch at one end, possibly a read error. The chain couples TRBV5-1 to TRBJ2-1; D possibly corresponds to TRBD2 (6 bases). Germline CDR1 is SGHRS and CDR2 is YFSETQ. This CDR3 region has 20 residues. The CDR3 DNA reads as TGCGCCAGCAGCTTTCTTACTAAACGACTAGAGGGCTCGTCCTACATTGAGCAGTTCTTC. Encoded protein: CASSFLTKRLEGSSYIEQFF.

This clonotype was observed many times. This chain links TRBV2 with TRBJ2-7; D is perhaps TRBD1 or TRBD2 (6 bases each). V dropped 4 bases and J dropped 5 bases, with 9 bases sitting between them. The length of the CDR3 is 12 residues. CDR1 is SNHLY and CDR2 is FYNNEI in the germline V gene. The CDR3 bases are TGTGCCAGCAGTGGAGGGGGGAACGAGCAGTACTTC. It yields the protein CASSGGGNEQYF.

This clonotype has at least ten counts. This chain connects TRBV12-3 or TRBV12-4 to TRBJ2-2; no clear D gene. The CDR3 loop spans 14 amino acids. Trimming took off 2 bases at V and 6 bases at J, with 10 bases between the two ends. As DNA, the CDR3 is TGTGCCAGCAGTTTAAGAGTCCTGGCCGGGGAGCTGTTTTTT. This codes for CASSLRVLAGELFF.

This clonotype was picked up many times. The chain uses TRBV2 and TRBJ2-1, with 9 bases identical to TRBD2. V was clipped by 6 bases and J by 7 bases; unmatched bases: 13. This CDR3 is 16 amino acids long. In germline, CDR1 is SNHLY, CDR2 FYNNEI. CDR3 residues: CASRASGRGGRNEQFF. The CDR3 DNA is TGTGCCAGCAGGGCCTCGGGGCGGGGGGGCCGGAATGAGCAGTTCTTC.

This clonotype was observed at least ten times. This chain joins TRBV10-3 and TRBJ2-1, with TRBD1 as a possible D gene (5 bases). The V and J ends lost 10 bases and 6 bases respectively, with 13 bases between them. CDR3 length: 12 amino acids. Germline values: CDR1 ENHRY, CDR2 SYGVKD. This CDR3 reads CATQGTSNEQFF. The CDR3 DNA reads as TGTGCCACCCAGGGAACTTCCAATGAGCAGTTCTTC.

This clonotype was detected ten times or more. The chain combines TRBV28 with TRBJ1-4; D not resolved. Germline CDR1 reads MDHEN; CDR2 reads SYDVKM. The V gene lost 5 bases and the J gene lost 8 bases, with 21 bases spanning the gap. The CDR3 spans 16 residues. The CDR3 reads CASSGSGTGGREKLFF. CDR3 in DNA: TGTGCCAGCAGTGGGTCAGGAACGGGTGGAAGAGAAAAACTGTTTTTT.

This clonotype was detected ten times or more. The chain is built from TRBV20-1 and TRBJ2-1; 11 bases match TRBD2. The CDR3 sequence is 15 residues long. Trimming took 5 bases from V and 6 from J; bases not matched to a gene: 9. The germline V gene encodes CDR1 DFQATT and CDR2 SNEGSKA (reference sequence). The CDR3 coding sequence is TGCAGTGCTCCTTTAGCGGGGGGGCCGGCCAATGAGCAGTTCTTC. Its translation: CSAPLAGGPANEQFF.

This clonotype was counted many times. This chain's CDR3 is CASSDKGQNTGELFF. Written as DNA, the CDR3 is TGTGCCAGCAGCGATAAGGGGCAGAACACCGGGGAGCTGTTTTTT. This chain joins TRBV7-3 and TRBJ2-2; TRBD1 is a possible D gene (5 bases). CDR3 length: 15 amino acids. The V gene's germline CDR1 is SGHTA and CDR2 FQGTGA. V was shortened by 5 bases and J by 1 base, with 11 bases between the two germline ends.

This clonotype showed up many times. This rearrangement joins TRBV7-2 to TRBJ2-7; TRBD1 matches at 7 bases. Germline lookup yields CDR1 SGHTA and CDR2 FQGNSA. CDR3 length equals 18 residues. The V gene end was trimmed by 3 bases and the J gene end by 0 bases; junction bases not matched to a gene: 14. The CDR3 DNA reads TGTGCCAGCAGCTTCGTGCTCGAACAGGGGTTAAGCTCCTACGAGCAGTACTTC. This codes for CASSFVLEQGLSSYEQYF.

This clonotype was seen at least ten times. The chain carries TRBV12-3 or TRBV12-4 and TRBJ1-4; no clear D. CDR3 length: 14 residues. V gave up 4 bases and J gave up 8 bases, with 14 bases separating them. In DNA form, the CDR3 reads TGTGCCAGCAGTTCTGGTCTGGCGGACGAAAAACTGTTTTTT. This translates into CASSSGLADEKLFF.

The table lists this clonotype with many counts. In DNA form, the CDR3 reads TGCGCCAGCAGAGGTACGGGTTACCAAGAGACCCAGTACTTC. Protein product: CASRGTGYQETQYF. V gene TRBV5-1 combines with J gene TRBJ2-5; D is uncertain. The CDR3 is 14 residues long. Between the trimmed V and J ends, which lost 5 bases and 0 bases, there was a span of 11 bases. Germline CDR1 is SGHRS and CDR2 is YFSETQ.